This is a list of T cell receptor beta chains from one sample in a study of shared clonotypes between healthy human individuals. The method was immunoSEQ multiplex PCR; TCRdb's version includes in-frame clones alone and lacks a portion of them. The sample has around 2.3 million clones; approximately 94% are singletons. What was sequenced was naive CD4+ T cells sorted from blood. These receptor sequences come from a man between 18 and 35 years old in good health. The CDR3 runs from the conserved cysteine through the conserved F or W. The D gene is left open where the match is weak. Rows may omit the clone size; those that give it use once, few, many or a size class.

d_gene	v_gene	j_gene	abundance	CDR3nt	CDR3aa
NA	TRBV18	TRBJ2-5	NA	TGTGCCAGCTCCCCCGGGACCCAAGAGACCCAGTACTTC	CASSPGTQETQYF
NA	TRBV2	TRBJ2-7	NA	TGTGCCAGCAGTGATAGTGGAAACTACGAGCAGTACTTC	CASSDSGNYEQYF
TRBD1	TRBV12-5	TRBJ2-5	NA	TGTGCTAGTGGCCTGGGACAGGGTTGGGAGACCCAGTACTTC	CASGLGQGWETQYF
NA	TRBV4-1	TRBJ1-2	few	TGCGCCAGCAGCCAAGGGACCACGGTCGGCTATGGCTACACCTTC	CASSQGTTVGYGYTF
TRBD1	TRBV18	TRBJ2-5	NA	TGTGCCAGCTCATCGAGGACAGGGCGAGAGACCCAGTACTTC	CASSSRTGRETQYF
NA	TRBV2	TRBJ2-4	NA	TGTGCCAGCAGTGAAACGTGGGTAGCCAAAAACATTCAGTACTTC	CASSETWVAKNIQYF
TRBD1	TRBV5-4	TRBJ1-2	NA	TGTGCCAGCAGCCCGGGGGGTGGGACAGGGTATGGCTACACCTTC	CASSPGGGTGYGYTF
TRBD1	TRBV10-3	TRBJ1-2	NA	TGTGCCATCGCTTATTTCGGGACAGTATCCTATGGCTACACCTTC	CAIAYFGTVSYGYTF
NA	TRBV30	TRBJ1-2	NA	TGTGCCTGGACAGGGTTCGGGCAGGGCTACACCTTC	CAWTGFGQGYTF
TRBD1	TRBV5-1	TRBJ1-6	NA	TGCGCCAGCAGCGGCGGTTTCGGGACAGGGGATTCACCCCTCCACTTT	CASSGGFGTGDSPLHF
NA	TRBV7-2	TRBJ1-5	NA	TGTGCCAGCAGCTTTACATTCAGATATAGCAATCAGCCCCAGCATTTT	CASSFTFRYSNQPQHF
TRBD2	TRBV6-6	TRBJ2-2	NA	TGTGGGACCCATGGACTAGCGGGAAACGGGGAGCTGTTTTTT	CGTHGLAGNGELFF
NA	TRBV4-3	TRBJ2-7	NA	TGCGCCAGCAGCCAAGATTTTACGATCGGGGAGCAGTACTTC	CASSQDFTIGEQYF
NA	TRBV11-3	TRBJ2-2	NA	TGTGCCAGCAGCTTTTCTGTGTTTGGCAGAATGTCAACCGGGGAGCTGTTTTTT	CASSFSVFGRMSTGELFF
TRBD2	TRBV2	TRBJ2-3	NA	TGTGCCAGCAGCTACACTAGCGGGGGTGATACGCAGTATTTT	CASSYTSGGDTQYF
NA	TRBV7-9	TRBJ2-5	NA	TGTGCCAGCAGCCCACGCGCCGAGGCGCCCCAGTACTTC	CASSPRAEAPQYF
NA	TRBV6-5	TRBJ2-5	NA	TGTGCCAGCAGTTACGGTATTCTAAAAGAGACCCAGTACTTC	CASSYGILKETQYF
NA	TRBV5-1	TRBJ1-2	NA	TGCGCCAGCAGCTTGGAGGGGACCAATGGCTACACCTTC	CASSLEGTNGYTF
TRBD2	TRBV4-3	TRBJ2-3	NA	TGCGCCAGCAGCCAAAACTCAGCGGGACTCACAGATACGCAGTATTTT	CASSQNSAGLTDTQYF
NA	TRBV10-1	TRBJ1-1	few	TGCGCCAGCAGTGAGGGAAGCGGACTGACTGAAGCTTTCTTT	CASSEGSGLTEAFF
TRBD1	TRBV5-4	TRBJ1-6	NA	TGTGCCAGCAGCTTAGGGGGCCTCAATAATATTTATAATTCACCCCTCCACTTT	CASSLGGLNNIYNSPLHF
TRBD1	TRBV7-3	TRBJ1-1	NA	TGTGCCAGCAGCTTAGGCGGACAGGGGGAAGCTTTCTTT	CASSLGGQGEAFF
NA	TRBV21-1	TRBJ2-7	NA	TGTGCCAGCAGCGGCAACAGGGTCTCCTACGAGCAGTACTTC	CASSGNRVSYEQYF
NA	TRBV11-3	TRBJ2-3	NA	TGTGCCAGCAGCTTAGGGGGAGTGACAGATACGCAGTATTTT	CASSLGGVTDTQYF
TRBD2	TRBV7-8	TRBJ2-2	once	TGTGCCAGCACCACTAGCGGGAGCGGGACCGGGGAGCTGTTTTTT	CASTTSGSGTGELFF
NA	TRBV5-1	TRBJ1-1	NA	TGCGCCAGCAGCTTGGCCATCCGGGGCGGGACTGAAGCTTTCTTT	CASSLAIRGGTEAFF
TRBD2	TRBV2	TRBJ2-5	NA	TGTGCCAGCAGTGAGTCTAGCGGGAGTGGAGAGACCCAGTACTTC	CASSESSGSGETQYF
TRBD1	TRBV19	TRBJ1-3	NA	TGTGCCAGTAGTCCGCGGACAGGGGGGACTGGAAACACCATATATTTT	CASSPRTGGTGNTIYF
NA	TRBV28	TRBJ1-5	NA	TGTGCCAGCAGTAGCGCGGGGGGCGGTCAGCCCCAGCATTTT	CASSSAGGGQPQHF
NA	TRBV29-1	TRBJ1-3	NA	TGCAGCGTCGCCCTTGGAAACACCATATATTTT	CSVALGNTIYF
NA	TRBV4-1	TRBJ1-1	NA	TGCGCCAGCATGCATAGGGACGGAGACACTGAAGCTTTCTTT	CASMHRDGDTEAFF
NA	TRBV2	TRBJ1-5	NA	TGTGCCAGCAGCCCCGATATAGGGCTCAATCAGCCCCAGCATTTT	CASSPDIGLNQPQHF
TRBD2	TRBV10-3	TRBJ2-5	NA	TGTGCCATCAGTGAGTCGAGCGGGAGGGGGAGGGCCCAGTACTTC	CAISESSGRGRAQYF